What follows are 20 T cell receptor beta chains derived from one specimen sequenced in a study of low-dose radiotherapy and immunotherapy resistance in tumors. Time point indicated: before trial treatment. TRAV and TRBV primers primed cDNA for both TCRalpha and TCRbeta. The PCR that amplified TCRs ran for about 20 cycles, relying on a constant-region primer and a V-primer adapter. TCRdb used MiXCR to reprocess the reads, holding one entry per CDR3 protein. The sample lists around 68,000 distinct CDR3 sequences, about 30% occurring once. The source was PBMCs, collected before treatment. The receptors come from a male donor with rectosigmoid adenocarcinoma.

Comments on this clonotype: The limits of the CDR3 on the DNA are not certain, so only TCRdb's listed CDR3 is given. The chain is built from TRBV7-2 and TRBJ2-2; no check of the table's D call, TRBD2, against the DNA was made. Looked up from germline, CDR1 is SGHTA and CDR2 is FQGNSA. The length of the CDR3 is 16 amino acids, counting both ends. CDR3 amino acids: CASSPLAGEAGELFFF.

This clonotype appeared many times. V and J are TRBV6-6 and TRBJ2-4, with a tentative D call TRBD1 (6 bases). V lost 4 bases and J lost 0, with 13 bases in between. Germline V lookup: CDR1 MNHNY, CDR2 SVGAGI (reference sequence). The CDR3 length is 16 residues. CDR3 DNA: TGTGCCAGCAGTTTTGACAGGACGTTAGCCAAAAACATTCAGTACTTC. Translating it yields CASSFDRTLAKNIQYF.

Details on this clonotype: Since a far larger clone is one base different, this is likely a read error. The V gene is TRBV28, the J gene TRBJ2-1; D uncertain. TRBJ2-7 explains the end of the DNA better; the J call may be wrong. The CDR3 has 15 residues. Looked up from germline, CDR1 is MDHEN and CDR2 is SYDVKM. The CDR3 here is CASGAGYDSFYEQYF. In DNA, the CDR3 is TGTGCCAGCGGTGCCGGGTACGACTCATTCTACGAGCAGTACTTC.

This clonotype was counted ten times or more. The chain joins TRBV2 to TRBJ1-5, with D possibly TRBD1 on 6 matching bases. The germline V and J ends were trimmed by 8 bases and 4 bases, with 12 bases remaining between them. From germline, CDR1 is SNHLY and CDR2 FYNNEI. CDR3 size: 13 residues. The CDR3 coding sequence is TGTGCCAGCCGTCGGGACATAAATCAGCCCCAGCATTTT. As protein: CASRRDINQPQHF.

This clonotype was detected many times. In DNA, the CDR3 is TGTGCCAGCAGTTTAAGCGACCGCTATAATTCACCCCTCCACTTT. This translates into CASSLSDRYNSPLHF. The rearrangement uses TRBV27 and TRBJ1-6; D call uncertain. The germline V gene has CDR1 MNHEY and CDR2 SMNVEV (reference sequence). The CDR3 extends over 15 amino acids. V lost 2 bases to trimming and J lost 3 bases, with 8 bases between them.

CDR3 sequence: CASSSGAPMNTEAFF. The CDR3 DNA reads TGTGCCAGCAGCTCCGGGGCCCCTATGAACACTGAAGCTTTCTTT. The rearrangement joins TRBV5-8 to TRBJ1-1; tentatively, D is TRBD1 (5 bases). The CDR3 consists of 15 residues. Trimming left V 3 bases short and J 0 bases short, with 12 bases between. Germline values: CDR1 SGHTS, CDR2 YDEGEE.

This clonotype occurred many times. The CDR3 spells CASSYTTGTGQETQYF. CDR3 bases: TGTGCCAGCAGTTACACCACCGGGACAGGTCAGGAGACCCAGTACTTC. The chain recombines TRBV6-2 or TRBV6-3 with TRBJ2-5; TRBD1 matches 8 bases. CDR3 size: 16 residues. J gave up 5 bases and V 2 bases, and 10 bases lay outside the gene matches. Germline V gives CDR1 MNHEY, CDR2 SVGEGT.

The sample holds a few counts of this clonotype. One base separates it from a far larger clone, so it is likely a read error. The chain is built from TRBV25-1 and TRBJ2-5, with TRBD1 matching over 7 bases. V shed 6 bases and J 5 bases; nucleotides not matched to a gene: 3. This CDR3 has 12 amino acids. Germline V gene sequence: CDR1 MGHDK, CDR2 SYGVNS. The CDR3 region is CASRGQRETQYF. CDR3 bases: TGTGCCAGCAGGGGACAGAGGGAGACCCAGTACTTC.

This clonotype was seen at least ten times. The chain carries TRBV2 and TRBJ1-5, with 7 positions matching TRBD1. Per the germline V gene, CDR1 is SNHLY and CDR2 is FYNNEI. The junction had 1 base not matched to a gene; V was cut back by 7 bases and J by 4 bases. The CDR3 is 12 amino acids. CDR3 in amino acids: CASNRGNQPQHF. The DNA of the CDR3 is TGTGCCAGCAACAGGGGTAATCAGCCCCAGCATTTT.

This clonotype was found once. The gene calls are TRBV5-1 and TRBJ2-3; D possibly corresponds to TRBD1 (5 bases). The V end lost 0 bases, the J end lost 3 bases, and 14 bases lay between the germline ends. Germline CDR1 reads SGHRS; CDR2 reads YFSETQ. CDR3 length: 16 amino acids. The CDR3 DNA is TGCGCCAGCAGCTTGGAAATCTCCAGGGAAACAGATACGCAGTATTTT. This translates into CASSLEISRETDTQYF.

There are many counts of this clonotype. The CDR3 loop reads CASSLVRTEAFF. As DNA, the CDR3 is TGTGCCAGCAGTTTGGTGCGAACTGAAGCTTTCTTT. The V and J genes are TRBV28 and TRBJ1-1, with D unclear. Germline CDR1 reads MDHEN; CDR2 reads SYDVKM. Trimming took off 3 bases at V and 5 bases at J, with 7 bases between the two ends. This CDR3 has 12 residues.

Many counts were recorded for this clonotype. The CDR3 sequence: CASSQDFRAEAFF. CDR3 nucleotides: TGTGCCAGCAGCCAAGATTTCAGGGCTGAAGCTTTCTTT. The V call is TRBV3-1, the J call TRBJ1-1; D possibly corresponds to TRBD1 (5 bases). Per the germline V gene, CDR1 is LGHDT and CDR2 is YNNKEL (reference sequence). The CDR3 sequence is 13 residues long. Trimming removed 0 bases from V and 6 bases from J, with 8 bases in between. The variable domain in full, completed from reference TRBV3-1 and TRBJ1-1, reads DTAVSQTPKYLVTQMGNDKSIKCEQNLGHDTMYWYKQDSKKFLKIMFSYNNKELIINETVPNRFSPKSPDKAHLNLHINSLELGDSAVYFCASSQDFRAEAFFGQGTRLTVV.

This clonotype was recorded a few times. CDR3 DNA: TGCGCCAGCAGCTTGGCCGAGGCAGGCACTAGCACAGATACGCAGTATTTT. Translation gives CASSLAEAGTSTDTQYF. The V call is TRBV5-1, the J call TRBJ2-3; D gene ambiguous. The CDR3 covers 17 residues. Germline V gives CDR1 SGHRS, CDR2 YFSETQ. The V gene lost 0 bases and the J gene lost 0 bases, with 14 bases spanning the gap.

In its sample, this clonotype was seen many times. The chain combines TRBV20-1 with TRBJ2-7; TRBD2 matches at 13 bases. Looked up from germline, CDR1 is DFQATT and CDR2 is SNEGSKA (reference sequence). The CDR3 has 15 amino acids. Trimming at V came to 0 bases and at J to 7 bases, leaving 6 bases not matched to a gene. CDR3 DNA: TGCAGTGCTAGAGAAAGACTAGCGGGGGGCGGGGAGCAGTACTTC. Protein product: CSARERLAGGGEQYF.

This clonotype was seen many times. The rearrangement links TRBV11-2 to TRBJ2-1, with D maybe TRBD1 (6 bases). Germline values: CDR1 SGHAT, CDR2 FQNNGV. V was clipped by 8 bases and J by 7 bases, with 21 bases between them. The CDR3 is 15 amino acids. CDR3 sequence (DNA): TGTGCCAGCGAAAGATCGACAGGCTCGTTGAATGAGCAGTTCTTC. This codes for CASERSTGSLNEQFF. Complete variable domain (other parts from reference TRBV11-2 and TRBJ2-1): EAGVAQSPRYKIIEKRQSVAFWCNPISGHATLYWYQQILGQGPKLLIQFQNNGVVDDSQLPKDRFSAERLKGVDSTLKIQPAKLEDSAVYLCASERSTGSLNEQFFGPGTRLTVL.

This clonotype was observed many times. This sequence joins TRBV19 and TRBJ2-1; perhaps TRBD1 as D (5 bases). The CDR3 is 14 residues long. From germline, CDR1 is LNHDA and CDR2 SQIVND (reference sequence). Trimming pared 4 bases from V and 4 bases from J, leaving 11 bases between. CDR3 protein: CASSKITGYNEQFF. Written as DNA, the CDR3 is TGTGCCAGTAGTAAGATAACAGGTTACAATGAGCAGTTCTTC.

This clonotype has just one count. This CDR3 is CASSPGGGGLNEQFF. The CDR3 DNA is TGTGCCAGCAGCCCCGGAGGAGGGGGCCTCAATGAGCAGTTCTTC. This chain links TRBV5-6 with TRBJ2-1, with a tentative D call TRBD1 (7 bases). The germline V gene has CDR1 SGHDT and CDR2 YYEEEE. CDR3 length equals 15 residues. The germline V and J ends were trimmed by 4 bases and 6 bases, with 17 bases remaining between them.

This clonotype was counted ten times or more. V is TRBV5-1 and J is TRBJ2-1, with TRBD2 as a possible D gene (5 bases). Germline V gene sequence: CDR1 SGHRS, CDR2 YFSETQ. This CDR3 has 15 amino acids. V shed 0 bases and J shed 6 bases, with 13 bases lying between them. CDR3 coding DNA: TGCGCCAGCAGCTTGGACTCGGGAAGGTTCAATGAGCAGTTCTTC. It is translated as CASSLDSGRFNEQFF.

The chain is built from TRBV6-2 or TRBV6-3 and TRBJ2-2; TRBD2 matches at 8 bases. The CDR3 contains 15 residues. Trimming removed 6 bases from V and 0 bases from J; junction bases left unmatched: 3. CDR1 is MNHEY and CDR2 is SVGEGT in the germline V gene. CDR3 residues: CASSRAGANTGELFF. DNA for the CDR3: TGTGCCAGCAGCCGAGCGGGAGCGAACACCGGGGAGCTGTTTTTT.

This clonotype showed up just a few times. This rearrangement joins TRBV28 to TRBJ1-1; D not resolved. Trimming shortened V by 0 bases and J by 5 bases, and 10 bases separated the two germline ends. Per the germline V gene, CDR1 is MDHEN and CDR2 is SYDVKM. CDR3 length equals 14 residues. In DNA, the CDR3 is TGTGCCAGCAGTTTATGGGGAGGGAAGACTGAAGCTTTCTTT. Translated, it gives CASSLWGGKTEAFF.